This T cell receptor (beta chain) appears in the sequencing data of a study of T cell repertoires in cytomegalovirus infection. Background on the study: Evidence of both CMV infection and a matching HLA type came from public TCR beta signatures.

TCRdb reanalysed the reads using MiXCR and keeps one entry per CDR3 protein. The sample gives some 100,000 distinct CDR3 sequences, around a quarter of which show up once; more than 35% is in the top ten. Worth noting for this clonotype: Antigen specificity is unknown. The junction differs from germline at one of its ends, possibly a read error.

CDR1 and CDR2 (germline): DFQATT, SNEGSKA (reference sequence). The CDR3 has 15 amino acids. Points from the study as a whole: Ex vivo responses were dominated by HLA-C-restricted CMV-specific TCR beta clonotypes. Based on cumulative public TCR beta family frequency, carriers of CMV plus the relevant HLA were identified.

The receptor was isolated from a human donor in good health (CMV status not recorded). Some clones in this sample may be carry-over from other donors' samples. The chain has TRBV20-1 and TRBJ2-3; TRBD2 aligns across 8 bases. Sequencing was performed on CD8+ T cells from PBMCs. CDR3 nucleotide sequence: TGCAGCGCTAAGGACGGGAGGGCCTCCACAGATACGCAGTATTTT. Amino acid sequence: CSAKDGRASTDTQYF.